This T cell receptor beta chain was obtained from a study of graft-versus-host responses after intestinal transplantation (dated by TCRdb to about 2021). Regarding the study in general: Recipients received multivisceral, liver-intestinal, or isolated intestinal transplants. All recipients received anti-thymocyte globulin induction followed by maintenance tacrolimus and steroids for 3 to 4 years. Bulk TCR-beta CDR3 sequencing was used to track graft-versus-host and host-versus-graft alloreactive T cell clones in the graft, circulation and bone marrow after intestinal transplantation. Alloreactive clones were identified by sequencing pre-transplant mixed lymphocyte reaction products and comparing them with unstimulated pre-transplant donor and recipient T cells. The cohort enrolled roughly 25 intestinal transplant recipients including one retransplant, and a few patients lacking pretransplant specimens were excluded. Donor T cell macrochimerism was defined as a peak of at least 4% donor T cells among recipient peripheral blood mononuclear cells. Instead of going to the commercial service, samples from a few later patients were sequenced in-house on an Illumina MiSeq and processed with MiXCR. Study-wide findings and limitations: The conclusions were limited by the relatively low number and heterogeneity of the intestinal transplant patients. Early after transplant, declines in HvG clones were associated with peak levels of circulating GvH clones. In patients with donor T cell macrochimerism, the allografts had high GvH to HvG T cell clonal ratios. GvH clones were found in recipient bone marrow, and some of the GvH clones appeared earlier in ileal mucosa or blood, which is consistent with an intestinal mucosal origin.

Libraries were built with the immunoSEQ multiplex PCR assay. In most patients, genomic DNA was isolated using the Qiagen DNeasy Blood and Tissue Kit and sent frozen to Adaptive Biotechnologies for TCR sequencing. For most patients, genomic DNA was subjected to high-throughput TCR-beta CDR3 sequencing by Adaptive Biotechnologies. As for how the authors treated the data: TCR sequencing data were retrieved from Adaptive's ImmunoSEQ software for 15 to 20 patients, whereas a few other patients were processed with MiXCR and VDJtools. To correct CD4 versus CD8 sorting errors, sequences present in both subsets at a frequency ratio below 5:1 were removed. CDR3 nucleotide sequences shared by donor and recipient were removed because the origin of these sequences could not be assigned. Alloreactive clones required at least 2-fold expansion over unstimulated cells and minimum CFSE-low frequency of 0.002% (template counts) or 0.001% (read counts). Mappable clones were those detected in sequenced pre-transplant spleen, lymph node, or MLR CFSE-low populations of the donor or recipient. Cumulative frequency of alloreactive clones was calculated as a percentage of all sequences weighted by copy number. This is the immuneACCESS table as TCRdb keeps it, with only in-frame sequences that have V and J called. A part of the clones is gone; compared with another copy, unresolved V genes explain less than half, and the rest is unexplained. The V and J calls and clone size were taken over from that table, and D and trimming were inferred from the DNA. Present in this sample are 85,000 to 90,000 clones, around four fifths of which were seen just once. About 17% of the sample is taken by the ten largest.

The time point label, as the study defines it: cells obtained before transplantation from donor or recipient. CD3+CD4+ and CD3+CD8+ populations were FACS-sorted from unstimulated pre-transplant donor and recipient cells taken from spleen or lymph nodes. In the case of this clone: The specificity of this receptor is unknown. No clone much larger than this one lies a single base away; base qualities are absent.

The germline V gene supplies CDR1 SGHTA and CDR2 FQGTGA. The CDR3 goes from the cysteine to the phenylalanine over 16 residues. The entry retains the CDR3 DNA only, 48 bases that are in frame from base 1. Trimming removed 3 bases from V and 3 bases from J; the gene matches leave 4 bases unexplained. This receptor was obtained from a human donor who received an intestinal transplant. In this chain, TRBV7-3 is recombined with TRBJ2-1, with TRBD1 matching 11 junction bases. The specimen was unstimulated CD8+ T cells sorted from spleen or lymph node cells, collected before intestinal transplant. The CDR3 sequence is CASSLSGTGGYNEQFF. The DNA sequence is given as TGTGCCAGCAGCTTGTCCGGGACAGGGGGCTACAATGAGCAGTTCTTC.